This is a list of T cell receptor beta chains from one sample in a study of T cell changes during pregnancy in multiple sclerosis. This table comes from immunoSEQ multiplex PCR, and its TCRdb copy is limited to in-frame clones, with some not included. The profile shows approximately 20,000 clones, over 65% of them singletons. This specimen was CD8+ T cells from peripheral blood mononuclear cells, taken before pregnancy. These receptors all come from a female donor with multiple sclerosis, enrolled in a pregnancy study. Each CDR3 is given without its conserved first and last residue. The order of the fields is CDR3 protein, V gene, D gene, clone size. A D gene is named only where the DNA matches it firmly. Some rows have no size entry. The others give once, few or many, or a class for an expanded clone.

CDR3: ASSFGTAYSYEQY
V: TRBV7-8
D: TRBD1
size: -

CDR3: ASSVLGEVYEDGYT
V: TRBV14
D: -
size: -

CDR3: ASSDYVAVEQY
V: TRBV28
D: -
size: -

CDR3: ASSPGQIASTDTQY
V: TRBV28
D: -
size: once

CDR3: ASSDTGGTETQY
V: TRBV2
D: TRBD1
size: -

CDR3: ASSQRGIPVYEQY
V: TRBV4-2
D: -
size: -

CDR3: ASSLRTATSTDTQY
V: TRBV27
D: -
size: -

CDR3: ASSNSPQGSQPQH
V: TRBV21-1
D: -
size: -

CDR3: ASSEFEREVTQY
V: TRBV25-1
D: TRBD2
size: -

CDR3: AWSGGNTEAF
V: TRBV30
D: -
size: -

CDR3: ASSWDITEAF
V: TRBV5-6
D: -
size: -

CDR3: ASRRITRNTGELF
V: TRBV28
D: -
size: -

CDR3: ASSIISGSYEQY
V: TRBV27
D: TRBD2
size: -

CDR3: ASSLTGGDRDPYYMNTEAF
V: TRBV7-3
D: TRBD1
size: once

CDR3: ASSLVLAGGTDTQY
V: TRBV27
D: TRBD2
size: -

CDR3: ASSSTSGRTDTQY
V: TRBV7-8
D: TRBD2
size: -

CDR3: ASSLDLSTGVPYNEQF
V: TRBV7-6
D: TRBD1
size: once

CDR3: ASSNLKGNYGYT
V: TRBV27
D: -
size: -

CDR3: ASSLDHRANYGYT
V: TRBV5-5
D: -
size: once

CDR3: AWSDQGLYEQY
V: TRBV30
D: -
size: once

CDR3: ASSFGTTTAEQY
V: TRBV5-1
D: TRBD2
size: -

CDR3: ASSLSVAREQETQY
V: TRBV7-9
D: -
size: -

CDR3: ASTLQVDQPQH
V: TRBV6-6
D: -
size: -

CDR3: ASSTTGNPSYNEQF
V: TRBV21-1
D: -
size: once

CDR3: ASSDWEGNTIY
V: TRBV2
D: -
size: -

CDR3: SVEDFGTGQGHNEQF
V: TRBV29-1
D: TRBD1
size: -

CDR3: SVTGQGPYEQY
V: TRBV29-1
D: TRBD1
size: -

CDR3: ASSHPSGRLHNNEQF
V: TRBV4-1
D: -
size: -

CDR3: ASSEPGTRDGNTEAF
V: TRBV6-4
D: -
size: -

CDR3: ASSQDSPSYNEQF
V: TRBV27
D: -
size: -

CDR3: ASSPGQGVTEAF
V: TRBV6-5
D: TRBD1
size: medium-sized

CDR3: AISEALGQAELAKNIQY
V: TRBV10-3
D: TRBD1
size: -

CDR3: ASSPGNKNIQY
V: TRBV6-5
D: -
size: -

CDR3: ASRETGDHEQY
V: TRBV6-1
D: TRBD1
size: -

CDR3: ASSALQGYGNTIY
V: TRBV2
D: TRBD1
size: -

CDR3: ASSNLGTGLDEQY
V: TRBV27
D: TRBD1
size: -

CDR3: ASSPGQGAGGYT
V: TRBV7-9
D: TRBD1
size: -

CDR3: ASSFPKYEQY
V: TRBV28
D: -
size: -

CDR3: AWSQDSNQPQH
V: TRBV30
D: -
size: -

CDR3: ASSRGLAGGNWYTDTQY
V: TRBV18
D: TRBD2
size: -

CDR3: ASSLGVLETQY
V: TRBV27
D: -
size: -

CDR3: ASSFRVNTEAF
V: TRBV27
D: -
size: -

CDR3: ASSLGLSGGGYNEQF
V: TRBV5-1
D: TRBD2
size: -

CDR3: ASSLYPSGGVYNEQF
V: TRBV27
D: TRBD2
size: -

CDR3: ASSVSGRAYVDEQF
V: TRBV5-1
D: TRBD2
size: once

CDR3: ASSQGDRVHEQY
V: TRBV4-1
D: TRBD1
size: -

CDR3: ASSTPQIVAYGYT
V: TRBV6-1
D: -
size: -

CDR3: AWRWEESYGYT
V: TRBV30
D: -
size: -

CDR3: ASSLGAGGNNEQF
V: TRBV7-6
D: TRBD1
size: -

CDR3: ASSRRDRSSYEQY
V: TRBV7-9
D: TRBD1
size: few

CDR3: ASSLGSEETQY
V: TRBV13
D: -
size: many

CDR3: ASSPSARAGDTQY
V: TRBV4-1
D: -
size: -

CDR3: ASSRDRGHYGYT
V: TRBV6-1
D: TRBD1
size: once